Following are 30 T cell receptor beta chains from one sample sequenced in a study of molecular identifiers for immune sequencing clone quantification. TCRdb re-derived calls from the PCR reads in MiXCR, one entry per CDR3 protein. The sample lists hundreds of thousands of distinct CDR3 sequences, 25% occurring once. Material for sequencing was naive CD8+ T cells from blood, with Jurkat cell RNA spiked in. The subset: FACS-sorted CD8+CD4-CCR7+CD45RA+ naive T cells. The receptors here all came from a human donor in good health. Some libraries in this study had Jurkat cell RNA spiked in.

This clonotype was found once. This clone may be a read error of a much larger clone one base away. This chain connects TRBV5-1 to TRBJ2-7; 7 bases are shared with TRBD2. CDR3 size: 18 residues. Germline assignment: CDR1 SGHRS and CDR2 YFSETQ. V dropped 6 bases and J dropped 0; count of bases not matched to a gene: 18. As DNA, the CDR3 is TGCGCCAGCAACCTATATGCTAGTAGCGGGCCTTCCTCCTACGAGCAGTACTTC. Protein sequence: CASNLYASSGPSSYEQYF.

This clonotype was detected ten times or more. The rearrangement links TRBV18 to TRBJ2-3; 9 bases fit TRBD2. The germline gives CDR1 KGHSH, CDR2 LQKENI. V lost 6 bases to trimming and J lost 2 bases; unmatched junction nucleotides: 3. This CDR3 has 14 residues. The CDR3 protein is CASSLAGDTDTQYF. The CDR3, as DNA: TGTGCCAGCTCCTTAGCGGGAGACACAGATACGCAGTATTTT.

This clonotype showed up just a few times. V usage is TRBV6-5 and J usage is TRBJ2-3, with TRBD2 matching 7 bases. Trimming took 6 bases from V and 2 from J; bases not matched to a gene: 11. The CDR3 loop spans 16 amino acids. CDR1 is MNHEY and CDR2 is SVGAGI in the germline V gene. The CDR3 sequence is CASSPHSSGVTDTQYF. The CDR3 region has the DNA TGTGCCAGCAGCCCCCACTCCAGCGGGGTCACAGATACGCAGTATTTT.

This clonotype was found a few times. The V gene is TRBV7-9, the J gene TRBJ1-6; D is ambiguous. The V and J ends lost 0 bases and 4 bases respectively, with 10 bases between them. In germline, CDR1 is SEHNR, CDR2 FQNEAQ (reference sequence). This CDR3 has 16 amino acids. DNA for the CDR3: TGTGCCAGCAGCTTAGCTAGCGGGCCGTATAATTCACCCCTCCACTTT. Translating gives CASSLASGPYNSPLHF.

This clonotype was detected a few times. For the CDR3, the DNA is TGTGCCAGCAGCACGGGACAGGACATGTACAATGAGCAGTTCTTC. Its protein is CASSTGQDMYNEQFF. The J gene is TRBJ2-1, the V gene TRBV5-3; 8 bases are shared with TRBD1. TRBV5-3 belongs to the ORF category, with a function that is uncertain. CDR3 length: 15 residues. Germline trimming cut 8 bases from V and 4 bases from J; bases unmatched to any gene: 11.

Comment on this clonotype: A much larger clone is a single base away; this may be a read error. The chain recombines TRBV7-8 with TRBJ2-6, with 7 nucleotides matching TRBD1. Per the germline V gene, CDR1 is SGHVS and CDR2 is FQNEAQ. The CDR3 has 18 residues. CDR3 protein: CASNPFDRVAAGTNVLTF. Written as DNA, the CDR3 is TGTGCCAGCAACCCTTTCGACAGGGTGGCCGCTGGGACCAACGTCCTGACTTTC.

On this clonotype: The germline gene is not matched at one end of the junction; a read error may be the cause. The gene calls are TRBV7-9 and TRBJ1-1; the D is unclear. The CDR3 length is 12 residues. Per germline, CDR1 SEHNR and CDR2 FQNEAQ (reference sequence). The CDR3 DNA follows: TGTCCCAGCAGCTCCTTAAGGACTGAAGCTTTCTTT. This sequence encodes CPSSSLRTEAFF.

The gene calls are TRBV19 and TRBJ2-7; the match to TRBD2 covers 13 bases. Per the germline V gene, CDR1 is LNHDA and CDR2 is SQIVND (reference sequence). Trimming took 5 bases from V and 5 from J; bases not matched to a gene: 6. This CDR3 region has 15 residues. CDR3 residues: CASSAGLAGANEQYF. CDR3 DNA sequence: TGTGCCAGTAGTGCCGGACTAGCGGGAGCTAACGAGCAGTACTTC.

This clonotype was seen ten or more times. The V gene is TRBV30, the J gene TRBJ1-5; D gene ambiguous. Germline CDR1 is GTSNPN and CDR2 is SVGIG (reference sequence). The CDR3 has 14 amino acids. The V gene lost 4 bases and the J gene lost 1 base, with 11 bases spanning the gap. CDR3 amino acids: CAWNAGSSNQPQHF. CDR3 in DNA: TGTGCCTGGAATGCGGGATCGAGCAATCAGCCCCAGCATTTT.

Comments on this clonotype: A much more abundant neighbour one base away suggests this may be a read error. The chain is built from TRBV29-1 and TRBJ2-3; the D call may be TRBD1 or TRBD2 (6 bases each). CDR1 is SQVTM and CDR2 is ANQGSEA in the germline V gene. The CDR3 loop spans 14 amino acids. The germline V and J ends were trimmed by 4 bases and 6 bases, with 17 bases remaining between them. The CDR3 loop is CSVVLVSGGDTQYF. In DNA, the CDR3 is TGCAGCGTTGTGCTGGTCTCCGGGGGCGATACGCAGTATTTT.

This clonotype was seen more than once but under ten times. This chain joins TRBV6-2 or TRBV6-3 and TRBJ1-2, with no clear D. V lost 8 bases to trimming and J lost 2 bases, with 9 bases between them. The length of the CDR3 is 12 residues. Germline-derived CDR1 and CDR2 are MNHEY and SVGEGT. CDR3 in amino acids: CASGRGNYGYTF. The CDR3 DNA sequence: TGTGCCAGCGGGAGAGGAAACTATGGCTACACCTTC.

This chain links TRBV12-3 or TRBV12-4 with TRBJ2-5; TRBD1 aligns across 9 bases. With 7 bases clipped from V and 3 bases from J, the junction kept 9 bases outside the gene matches. The CDR3 contains 15 residues. In DNA form, the CDR3 reads TGTGCCAGCACCTCCGGGACAGGGAGGGAAGAGACCCAGTACTTC. This gives the protein CASTSGTGREETQYF.

This clonotype was counted between two and nine times. V gene TRBV28 combines with J gene TRBJ2-7; the D is unclear. Trimming removed 8 bases from V and 0 bases from J, with 5 bases in between. The CDR3 covers 11 residues. CDR1 MDHEN and CDR2 SYDVKM come from the germline V gene. The DNA of the CDR3 is TGTGCCAGCGCTTACTCCTACGAGCAGTACTTC. As protein: CASAYSYEQYF.

Concerning this clonotype itself: This clone may be a read error of a much larger clone one base away. The rearrangement uses TRBV7-8 and TRBJ2-5; D gene uncertain. Germline V gene data show CDR1 as SGHVS and CDR2 as FQNEAQ. The CDR3 contains 16 residues. As DNA, the CDR3 is TGTGCCAGCAACTTAGATGAAACAAAGTACCAAGAGACCCAGTACTTC. It specifies CASNLDETKYQETQYF.

This clonotype came up a few times. This chain connects TRBV7-9 to TRBJ2-1, with TRBD1 identical over 10 bases. This CDR3 region has 16 residues. From germline, CDR1 is SEHNR and CDR2 FQNEAQ (reference sequence). With 4 bases clipped from V and 3 bases from J, the junction kept 6 bases outside the gene matches. CDR3 sequence: CASSSGQGVNYNEQFF. Here the CDR3 DNA reads TGTGCCAGCAGCTCCGGACAGGGGGTGAACTACAATGAGCAGTTCTTC.

The gene calls are TRBV2 and TRBJ2-4, with unresolved D. The germline V gene has CDR1 SNHLY and CDR2 FYNNEI. The CDR3 loop spans 15 amino acids. Between the trimmed V and J ends, which lost 8 bases and 3 bases, there was a span of 17 bases. CDR3 in DNA: TGTGCCAGCGGTAGCTTGGACGTCGGCAAAAACATTCAGTACTTC. It translates to CASGSLDVGKNIQYF.

Details on this clonotype: The germline gene is not matched at one end of the junction; a read error may be the cause. The J gene is TRBJ2-5, the V gene TRBV28; D might be TRBD2 (6 bases). This CDR3 spans 14 amino acids. Germline CDR1 MDHEN, CDR2 SYDVKM. For the CDR3, the DNA is TGTGCCGGCAGTCCCACGGGAGCCCCCCAGACCCAGTACTTC. Amino acid sequence: CAGSPTGAPQTQYF.

The chain couples TRBV24-1 to TRBJ2-2; D not resolved. The V and J ends lost 3 bases and 9 bases respectively, with 7 bases between them. CDR3 length: 12 amino acids. Germline V CDR1 and CDR2: KGHDR, SFDVKD. CDR3 residues: CATSDIERELFF. The CDR3, as DNA: TGTGCCACCAGTGATATAGAGCGGGAGCTGTTTTTT.

Details on this clonotype: The junction differs from germline at one of its ends, possibly a read error. The chain recombines TRBV10-3 with TRBJ2-1; TRBD1 agrees at 9 bases. CDR1 is ENHRY and CDR2 is SYGVKD in the germline V gene. The CDR3 loop spans 17 amino acids. This CDR3 reads CAISGGPGTGSYNEQIF. As DNA, the CDR3 is TGTGCCATCAGTGGCGGTCCCGGGACAGGGTCCTACAATGAGCAGATCTTC.

Comments on this clonotype: A read error may be the cause here, since a much bigger clone is one base away. This sequence joins TRBV13 and TRBJ1-5, with D possibly TRBD1 on 6 matching bases. CDR1 PRHDT and CDR2 FYEKMQ come from the germline V gene (reference sequence). CDR3 size: 15 residues. As DNA, the CDR3 is TGTGCCATCAGCTTTGGACAGAATAGCAATCAGCCCCAGCATTTT. Translation gives CAISFGQNSNQPQHF.

To note about this clonotype: A much larger clone sits a single nucleotide away, making a read error possible. The chain recombines TRBV5-1 with TRBJ1-2, with D uncertain. CDR3 size: 14 residues. CDR1 SGHRS and CDR2 YFSETQ come from the germline V gene. V was shortened by 4 bases and J by 4 bases, with 14 bases between the two germline ends. In nucleotides, the CDR3 is TGCGCCAGCAGCCCCCTCCGCAGTCCCTATGGCTACACCTTC. This translates into CASSPLRSPYGYTF.

For this clonotype: A much larger clone is a single base away; this may be a read error. This rearrangement joins TRBV7-9 to TRBJ2-3; D is possibly TRBD2 (5 bases). Germline V CDR1 and CDR2: SEHNR, FQNEAQ (reference sequence). Trimming removed 5 bases at V and 2 bases at J, with 14 bases between. CDR3 length: 15 amino acids. The CDR3 region is CASSQIGGFTDTQYF. Written as DNA, the CDR3 is TGTGCCAGCAGCCAGATAGGCGGGTTCACAGATACGCAGTATTTT.

As to this clonotype: This may arise from a read error, as a much more abundant clone is one base away. V usage is TRBV19 and J usage is TRBJ2-4; 9 positions agree with TRBD2. CDR3 length: 15 residues. Germline CDR1 and CDR2: LNHDA and SQIVND (reference sequence). In DNA, the CDR3 is TGTGCCAGTAGTCGACAGGGACTAGCCAAAAGCATTCAGTACTTC. Encoded protein: CASSRQGLAKSIQYF.

V is TRBV11-2 and J is TRBJ2-1; TRBD1 is a possible D gene (5 bases). V dropped 4 bases and J dropped 2 bases, with 15 bases sitting between them. Germline V gene sequence: CDR1 SGHAT, CDR2 FQNNGV. The CDR3 is made up of 16 amino acids. DNA of the CDR3: TGTGCCAGCAGCTGGACACTTAGGGAACCCTACAATGAGCAGTTCTTC. This encodes CASSWTLREPYNEQFF.

There are many counts of this clonotype. This chain connects TRBV4-1 to TRBJ2-3; no reliable D call. The CDR3 covers 14 residues. Per the germline V gene, CDR1 is MGHRA and CDR2 is YSYEKL. V was pared by 0 bases and J by 0 bases, with 4 bases between. CDR3 DNA sequence: TGCGCCAGCAGCCAAGACACTAGCACAGATACGCAGTATTTT. As protein: CASSQDTSTDTQYF.

The table lists this clonotype with many counts. In DNA form, the CDR3 reads TGTGCCAGCAGTCCTTCCCTAGGGGACATTCAGTACTTC. Its translation is CASSPSLGDIQYF. The chain uses TRBV28 and TRBJ2-4; D is perhaps TRBD1 (5 bases). Trimming cost V 5 bases and J 8 bases, with 13 bases left between them. The CDR3 is made up of 13 amino acids. CDR1 is MDHEN, CDR2 SYDVKM, per germline.

The rearrangement joins TRBV7-9 to TRBJ1-3; D call uncertain. Trimming left V 5 bases short and J 7 bases short, with 9 bases between. Germline-derived CDR1 and CDR2 are SEHNR and FQNEAQ (reference sequence). CDR3 length: 12 amino acids. CDR3 bases: TGTGCCAGCAGCCACTCGCTGAACACCATATATTTT. Protein sequence: CASSHSLNTIYF.

Comment on this clonotype: Likely a read error: the CDR3 ends without its conserved phenylalanine or tryptophan. This sequence joins TRBV6-5 and TRBJ2-3, with D unresolved. The germline CDR1 and CDR2 sequences are MNHEY and SVGAGI. The CDR3 has 13 residues. With 6 bases removed from V and 2 bases from J, the gap between germline ends came to 9 bases. The CDR3 nucleotides are TGTGCCAGCAGCTACCAGGTCACAGATACGCAGTATCTT. Amino acids: CASSYQVTDTQYL.

This chain's CDR3 is CASRPRGTSRETQYF. CDR3 coding DNA: TGTGCCAGCAGACCCCGGGGGACTAGCCGAGAGACCCAGTACTTC. V is TRBV11-2 and J is TRBJ2-5; 9 bases are a match to TRBD2. Trimming at V came to 6 bases and at J to 4 bases, leaving 9 bases not matched to a gene. This CDR3 comprises 15 residues. Germline CDR1 reads SGHAT; CDR2 reads FQNNGV.

This clonotype was observed at least ten times. This chain connects TRBV2 to TRBJ2-3; 8 bases line up with TRBD2. V shed 2 bases and J 1 base; nucleotides not matched to a gene: 2. The CDR3 has 15 residues. Germline V gene sequence: CDR1 SNHLY, CDR2 FYNNEI. The CDR3 DNA sequence: TGTGCCAGCAGTGAAATGACTAGCGGCACAGATACGCAGTATTTT. Translated, it gives CASSEMTSGTDTQYF.